There are a few counts of the clone carrying this TCR beta chain. J gave up 2 bases and V 0 bases, and 5 bases lay outside the gene matches. Germline CDR1 and CDR2: SGHTA and FQGNSA. The CDR3 has 16 residues. The data were taken from a study of T-cell memory formation after mild COVID-19. It was 5'RACE with constant-segment primers that produced the TCR alpha and TCR beta cDNA libraries, which carried sample barcodes and UMIs. TCRdb re-derived calls from the 5' RACE reads in MiXCR, one entry per CDR3 protein. The table shows about half a million distinct CDR3 sequences, with about 18% occurring only once.

The clonotype originates from an adult woman who had mild COVID-19 (a few samples of this study predate the infection). Cell type and time point are not known. This chain joins TRBV7-2 and TRBJ2-7, with TRBD2 identical over 9 bases. The sequencing input was PBMCs or a T cell subset sorted from them (not recorded which). This CDR3 reads CASSLAGLAGTYEQYF. The DNA of the CDR3 is TGTGCCAGCAGCTTAGCTGGGCTAGCGGGGACCTACGAGCAGTACTTC.